The present entry profiles one TCR beta chain with its context. Its antigen is as yet unknown. Assay: immunoSEQ multiplex PCR; the TCRdb copy retains only in-frame clones and omits some. This table has about 85,000 clones, 80% to 85% appearing once. V trimming: 2 bases; J trimming: 8 bases; junction bases outside the gene matches: 3. Germline V gene data show CDR1 as GTSNPN and CDR2 as SVGIG (reference sequence). The CDR3 sequence is 12 residues long. This specimen belongs to a study of T cell clones after liver transplantation. The overall study: Graft-donor-reactive sequences were compared with third-party-reactive TCRbeta sequences from pre-transplant mixed lymphocyte reactions. Tolerance: complete withdrawal held at least one year, liver enzymes staying within twice normal. The study's findings and limits: In two subjects, few donor cells limited the measurable donor-reactive repertoire.

The genes are TRBV30 and TRBJ2-3, with 8 bases matching TRBD2. Sample: CD4+ T cells from blood, taken approximately 3.5 years after liver transplant. The TCR sequence derives from a human patient who received a liver transplant. Some T cells may be supplied by the graft donor. The CDR3 bases are TGTGCCTGGAGTAGCGGGAGAGGTACGCAGTATTTT. This encodes CAWSSGRGTQYF.